The 19 T cell receptor beta chains below come from one sample, sequenced in a study of PD-L1 blockade in urothelial cancer. Sequencing used immunoSEQ multiplex PCR; TCRdb keeps in-frame clones, though not all of them. This sample has about 29,000 clones, with 87% found just once. Sequenced material: PBMCs, taken around atezolizumab (anti-PD-L1) treatment. The origin of the receptors is a man aged 50-60 years with urothelial cancer.

This clone was counted a single time. The genes are TRBV10-3 and TRBJ2-3; 9 positions agree with TRBD2. V lost 4 bases to trimming and J lost 2 bases; unmatched junction nucleotides: 1. The CDR3 length is 14 residues. Germline V gene lookup returns CDR1 ENHRY and CDR2 SYGVKD. The CDR3 reads CAISGGLATDTQYF. The CDR3 DNA sequence: TGTGCCATCAGTGGGGGACTAGCCACAGATACGCAGTATTTT.

V is TRBV4-1 and J is TRBJ1-4; tentatively, D is TRBD1 (5 bases). V shed 0 bases and J shed 6 bases, with 8 bases lying between them. This CDR3 comprises 14 residues. Germline V gene sequence: CDR1 MGHRA, CDR2 YSYEKL. CDR3 loop: CASSQEGRYEKLFF. The CDR3 DNA sequence: TGCGCCAGCAGCCAAGAGGGGCGCTATGAAAAACTGTTTTTT.

CDR3 sequence (DNA): TGCACCAGCAGCCAAGCGGGAGGGCAGTACAATGAGCAGTTCTTC. It codes for CTSSQAGGQYNEQFF. V usage is TRBV1 and J usage is TRBJ2-1; the D call TRBD2 from the table was never checked on the DNA. TRBV1 is a pseudogene segment. The CDR3 has 15 residues.

This clone was recorded only once. The chain uses TRBV7-9 and TRBJ2-7; 11 bases are shared with TRBD1. Germline lookup yields CDR1 SEHNR and CDR2 FQNEAQ (reference sequence). This CDR3 has 15 amino acids. With V trimmed by 5 bases and J by 6 bases, 9 bases remained unmatched. The DNA of the CDR3 is TGTGCCAGCAGCCCCCAGGTGGACAGGGGGCTCGAGCAGTACTTC. Protein sequence: CASSPQVDRGLEQYF.

The chain carries TRBV28 and TRBJ2-3; TRBD2 matches at 7 bases. Germline lookup yields CDR1 MDHEN and CDR2 SYDVKM. The CDR3 length is 15 residues. V was clipped by 2 bases and J by 8 bases; unmatched bases: 10. The chain's CDR3 is CASSLRRGSAITQYF. The DNA for the CDR3 is TGTGCCAGCAGTTTACGGCGGGGGAGTGCAATTACGCAGTATTTT.

This clone was counted once. This rearrangement joins TRBV13 to TRBJ2-1; 11 bases line up with TRBD2. The V segment lost 1 base and the J segment 9 bases; nucleotides outside the gene matches: 14. The length of the CDR3 is 18 residues. CDR1 and CDR2 (germline): PRHDT, FYEKMQ (reference sequence). The CDR3 sequence is CASSLVSSGGFTSGEQFF. The CDR3 DNA reads TGTGCCAGCAGCTTAGTATCTAGCGGGGGGTTTACTAGCGGTGAGCAGTTCTTC.

This rearrangement joins TRBV2 to TRBJ1-4; 7 positions match TRBD1. Germline V lookup: CDR1 SNHLY, CDR2 FYNNEI. V gave up 7 bases and J gave up 4 bases; unmatched junction bases: 6. The CDR3 length is 14 residues. CDR3 sequence: CASTPGQRNEKLFF. The DNA of the CDR3 is TGTGCCAGCACTCCGGGACAGCGTAATGAAAAACTGTTTTTT. Based on the CDR3 plus reference TRBV2 and TRBJ1-4, the full variable domain is EPEVTQTPSHQVTQMGQEVILRCVPISNHLYFYWYRQILGQKVEFLVSFYNNEISEKSEIFDDQFSVERPDGSNFTLKIRSTKLEDSAMYFCASTPGQRNEKLFFGSGTQLSVL.

The chain couples TRBV6-1 to TRBJ1-1; D perhaps matches TRBD1 (5 bases). Germline loops: CDR1 MNHNS, CDR2 SASEGT. The CDR3 is made up of 15 amino acids. The V end lost 8 bases, the J end lost 4 bases, and 20 bases lay between the germline ends. CDR3 DNA sequence: TGTGCCAGCCGACCGGGGGAGACACTCGGCACTGAAGCTTTCTTT. Its protein is CASRPGETLGTEAFF.

The genes are TRBV2 and TRBJ2-5, with D perhaps TRBD1 (6 bases). CDR1 and CDR2 from the germline V gene are SNHLY and FYNNEI. CDR3 length: 17 amino acids. The V end was cut by 7 bases, the J end by 7 bases, with 28 bases between. CDR3 in amino acids: CASTGDKARPAVGTQYF. The CDR3, as DNA: TGTGCCAGCACCGGGGACAAGGCCCGCCCCGCGGTGGGGACCCAGTACTTC.

The chain links TRBV4-2 to TRBJ2-7; 10 bases line up with TRBD2. J gave up 5 bases and V 4 bases, and 8 bases lay outside the gene matches. Germline assignment: CDR1 LGHNA and CDR2 YNFKEQ. This CDR3 is built from 15 residues. This CDR3 is CASSRDGTSDNEQYF. In DNA, the CDR3 is TGTGCCAGCAGCCGCGACGGGACTAGCGACAACGAGCAGTACTTC.

The CDR3 region is CASSHRTLRVDTIYF. CDR3 DNA: TGTGCCAGCAGCCACAGGACACTCAGGGTTGACACCATATATTTT. The chain employs TRBV14 and TRBJ1-3; maybe TRBD1 (5 bases). From germline, CDR1 is SGHDN and CDR2 FVKESK. Between the trimmed V and J ends, which lost 3 bases and 8 bases, there was a span of 17 bases. This CDR3 contains 15 residues.

This chain joins TRBV10-3 and TRBJ2-3; weak D call: TRBD2 (5 bases). CDR1 is ENHRY, CDR2 SYGVKD, per germline. The V end was cut by 6 bases, the J end by 2 bases, with 9 bases between. This CDR3 has 13 amino acids. Here the CDR3 DNA reads TGTGCCATCAGCTTAGCGCACACAGATACGCAGTATTTT. This gives the protein CAISLAHTDTQYF.

The chain joins TRBV10-3 to TRBJ2-1; 7 bases map to TRBD1. V trimming: 8 bases; J trimming: 2 bases; junction bases outside the gene matches: 9. The CDR3 is made up of 15 amino acids. CDR1 is ENHRY, CDR2 SYGVKD, per germline. The CDR3 DNA is TGTGCCATCGGGCGAGACAGGGTAGCCTACAATGAGCAGTTCTTC. Its protein product is CAIGRDRVAYNEQFF.

The rearrangement uses TRBV28 and TRBJ2-3; 7 bases map to TRBD1. J lost 0 bases, V lost 5 bases, and 5 bases had no gene match. Germline values: CDR1 MDHEN, CDR2 SYDVKM. This CDR3 spans 15 amino acids. The CDR3 loop is CASSPSGQSTDTQYF. In DNA, the CDR3 is TGTGCCAGCAGTCCCTCGGGACAGAGCACAGATACGCAGTATTTT.

The chain links TRBV6-6 to TRBJ1-2; D is possibly TRBD1 (6 bases). Germline loops: CDR1 MNHNY, CDR2 SVGAGI (reference sequence). The CDR3 totals 14 residues. The V gene lost 6 bases and the J gene lost 4 bases, with 15 bases spanning the gap. The DNA for the CDR3 is TGTGCCAGCAGGCCCCCGGGACAACTCTATGGCTACACCTTC. Protein product: CASRPPGQLYGYTF.

This clone was seen once. The rearrangement uses TRBV6-6 and TRBJ2-2, with D perhaps TRBD1 (5 bases). This CDR3 is 15 amino acids long. The V end lost 4 bases, the J end lost 0 bases, and 9 bases lay between the germline ends. Germline V gene lookup returns CDR1 MNHNY and CDR2 SVGAGI (reference sequence). In nucleotides, the CDR3 is TGTGCCAGCAGTTTAGACAGCGCGAACACCGGGGAGCTGTTTTTT. Translating gives CASSLDSANTGELFF.

The rearrangement joins TRBV6-4 to TRBJ2-2, with TRBD1 as a possible D gene (5 bases). Per the germline V gene, CDR1 is MRHNA and CDR2 is SNTAGT. The CDR3 is made up of 14 amino acids. V lost 6 bases to trimming and J lost 2 bases, with 10 bases between them. CDR3 sequence (DNA): TGTGCCAGCAGCCGAGGACAAAACACCGGGGAGCTGTTTTTT. Protein product: CASSRGQNTGELFF.

The chain recombines TRBV11-1 with TRBJ2-5; weak D call: TRBD2 (7 bases). V was shortened by 3 bases and J by 5 bases, with 19 bases between the two germline ends. The CDR3 totals 16 residues. The germline CDR1 and CDR2 sequences are SGHAT and FQDESV (reference sequence). In DNA form, the CDR3 reads TGTGCCAGCAGCTTTTCGGCGGGGGCCCGTAGTGAGACCCAGTACTTC. Translation gives CASSFSAGARSETQYF.

The chain carries TRBV19 and TRBJ1-2; the D is unclear. V lost 6 bases, J lost 5 bases, and 13 bases lay in between. The CDR3 contains 13 residues. CDR1 is LNHDA and CDR2 is SQIVND in the germline V gene (reference sequence). The CDR3 protein is CASSLSGKYGYTF. The CDR3 DNA reads as TGTGCCAGTAGCCTCTCGGGGAAATATGGCTACACCTTC.